A single sample gave rise to the 18 T cell receptor beta chains below, sequenced in a study of T-cell memory formation after mild COVID-19. TCRdb ran MiXCR on the 5' RACE reads and lists one entry per CDR3 protein. The profile covers 200,000 or so distinct CDR3 sequences, with roughly 17% appearing a single time and 2% to 2.5% taken by the ten largest. Sequences were obtained from PBMCs or a T cell subset sorted from them (not recorded which). The receptors shown here come from an adult woman who had mild COVID-19 (a few samples of this study predate the infection). Cell type and time point are not known.

This clonotype was observed many times. The rearrangement uses TRBV20-1 and TRBJ2-3; 7 bases map to TRBD1. After removal of 4 bases from V and 4 bases from J, the junction contained 11 bases not matched to a gene. Germline-derived CDR1 and CDR2 are DFQATT and SNEGSKA (reference sequence). The CDR3 is made up of 15 amino acids. Written as DNA, the CDR3 is TGCAGTGCTACCGACCCGGGACAGAGATCAGATACGCAGTATTTT. Amino acids: CSATDPGQRSDTQYF.

The sample holds a few counts of this clonotype. The chain uses TRBV20-1 and TRBJ2-7; 8 nucleotides match TRBD2. The germline V gene encodes CDR1 DFQATT and CDR2 SNEGSKA (reference sequence). The CDR3 has 18 residues. V lost 1 base to trimming and J lost 2 bases; unmatched junction nucleotides: 16. The chain's CDR3 is CSARVWGATSGLTYEQYF. For the CDR3, the DNA is TGCAGTGCTAGAGTCTGGGGGGCTACTAGCGGATTAACCTACGAGCAGTACTTC.

The chain combines TRBV7-6 with TRBJ2-1; 9 positions agree with TRBD1. With 5 bases clipped from V and 4 bases from J, the junction kept 9 bases outside the gene matches. The CDR3 consists of 16 residues. The germline V gene encodes CDR1 SGHVS and CDR2 FNYEAQ. CDR3 sequence (DNA): TGTGCCAGCAGCGACTCTTCGGACAGGGGATACAATGAGCAGTTCTTC. This codes for CASSDSSDRGYNEQFF.

This clonotype was observed a handful of times. CDR3 region: CATSDLGSQWTDTQYF. For the CDR3, the DNA is TGTGCCACCAGTGACCTGGGGTCCCAGTGGACAGATACGCAGTATTTT. The chain employs TRBV24-1 and TRBJ2-3; D remains ambiguous. Trimming stripped 4 bases from V and 3 bases from J, with 16 bases between. CDR3 size: 16 residues. CDR1 is KGHDR and CDR2 is SFDVKD in the germline V gene.

The chain recombines TRBV20-1 with TRBJ2-1; 7 bases fit TRBD2. The junction had 5 bases not matched to a gene; V was cut back by 3 bases and J by 3 bases. This CDR3 is built from 14 residues. CDR1 and CDR2 (germline): DFQATT, SNEGSKA (reference sequence). CDR3 sequence reads: CSASSAGDYNEQFF. The CDR3 bases are TGCAGTGCTAGTTCCGCGGGAGACTACAATGAGCAGTTCTTC.

J is TRBJ2-1 and V is TRBV7-2, with TRBD1 identical over 7 bases. CDR3 length: 12 residues. V gave up 5 bases and J gave up 12 bases; unmatched junction bases: 7. CDR1 is SGHTA and CDR2 is FQGNSA in the germline V gene. The CDR3 protein is CASSVGTVAQFF. For the CDR3, the DNA is TGTGCCAGCAGCGTCGGGACAGTAGCGCAGTTCTTC. Drawing the rest from reference TRBV7-2 and TRBJ2-1, the complete variable domain is GAGVSQSPSNKVTEKGKDVELRCDPISGHTALYWYRQSLGQGLEFLIYFQGNSAPDKSGLPSDRFSAERTGGSVSTLTIQRTQQEDSAVYLCASSVGTVAQFFGPGTRLTVL.

At least ten counts were recorded for this clonotype. The chain joins TRBV10-3 to TRBJ2-5; 9 bases match TRBD1. Germline CDR1 and CDR2: ENHRY and SYGVKD. V lost 7 bases and J lost 4; bases outside the gene matches: 10. The CDR3 spans 15 residues. The CDR3 nucleotides read TGTGCCATCAAGAAGGGGACAGGGTCCGGAGAGACCCAGTACTTC. It translates to CAIKKGTGSGETQYF.

The J gene is TRBJ1-2, the V gene TRBV12-3 or TRBV12-4; possibly TRBD1 for D (6 bases). V gave up 5 bases and J gave up 8 bases, with 15 bases separating them. This CDR3 is built from 13 residues. Here the CDR3 reads CASSPRGAVGYTF. The CDR3 nucleotides read TGTGCCAGCAGTCCGCGGGGGGCTGTCGGCTACACCTTC.

This chain joins TRBV20-1 and TRBJ1-2; unclear D gene. CDR3 length: 15 residues. V gave up 3 bases and J gave up 2 bases, with 16 bases separating them. Germline V gene sequence: CDR1 DFQATT, CDR2 SNEGSKA (reference sequence). CDR3 sequence: CSARIEGRANYGYTF. The CDR3 DNA reads as TGCAGTGCTAGGATAGAAGGGAGGGCCAACTATGGCTACACCTTC.

The V and J genes are TRBV2 and TRBJ2-2; TRBD1 matches at 9 bases. The trim removed 6 bases at V and 8 bases at J, leaving 4 bases unmatched. The CDR3 is made up of 13 amino acids. From germline, CDR1 is SNHLY and CDR2 FYNNEI. In DNA, the CDR3 is TGTGCCAGCAGGGGACAGGGAGGTGGGGAGCTGTTTTTT. Protein product: CASRGQGGGELFF.

The J gene is TRBJ1-6, the V gene TRBV20-1; D might be TRBD1 (5 bases). CDR1 and CDR2 from the germline V gene are DFQATT and SNEGSKA (reference sequence). V lost 0 bases, J lost 7 bases, and 10 bases lay in between. The CDR3 loop spans 14 amino acids. This CDR3 is CSAREGGGNSPLHF. Written as DNA, the CDR3 is TGCAGTGCTAGAGAGGGTGGGGGGAATTCACCCCTCCACTTT.

This rearrangement joins TRBV20-1 to TRBJ2-7; TRBD1 agrees at 7 bases. The germline V gene encodes CDR1 DFQATT and CDR2 SNEGSKA (reference sequence). Germline trimming cut 1 base from V and 7 bases from J; bases unmatched to any gene: 10. CDR3 length: 14 residues. The DNA for the CDR3 is TGCAGTGCTAGAGCGAACAGGGGAGAGGGTGAGCAGTACTTC. This codes for CSARANRGEGEQYF.

The J gene is TRBJ2-1, the V gene TRBV6-5; the match to TRBD2 covers 8 bases. Trimming removed 7 bases from V and 4 bases from J; junction bases left unmatched: 12. CDR1 MNHEY and CDR2 SVGAGI come from the germline V gene. The CDR3 has 16 amino acids. CDR3 sequence reads: CASKGSGIEKYNEQFF. The CDR3 coding sequence is TGTGCCAGCAAAGGTAGCGGGATAGAAAAGTACAATGAGCAGTTCTTC.

The chain carries TRBV30 and TRBJ2-1; 13 bases match TRBD2. Trimming removed 2 bases from V and 7 bases from J; junction bases left unmatched: 8. Germline assignment: CDR1 GTSNPN and CDR2 SVGIG (reference sequence). The CDR3 covers 16 residues. The CDR3: CAWSFPGLAGKNEQFF. CDR3 sequence (DNA): TGTGCCTGGAGTTTTCCGGGACTAGCGGGAAAAAATGAGCAGTTCTTC.

This clonotype was observed once. The V and J genes are TRBV7-2 and TRBJ2-3, with TRBD2 matching over 8 bases. The length of the CDR3 is 16 residues. Germline V gene data show CDR1 as SGHTA and CDR2 as FQGNSA. J gave up 0 bases and V 2 bases, and 4 bases lay outside the gene matches. CDR3 protein: CASSLWPGGSTDTQYF. DNA of the CDR3: TGTGCCAGCAGCTTATGGCCGGGGGGGAGCACAGATACGCAGTATTTT.

This clonotype was seen repeatedly, ten times or more. This chain joins TRBV24-1 and TRBJ1-2; a weak D match, TRBD1 (6 bases). Trimming left V 4 bases short and J 6 bases short, with 20 bases between. The germline gives CDR1 KGHDR, CDR2 SFDVKD. The CDR3 length is 16 residues. Here the CDR3 reads CATSDRARQARDGYTF. CDR3 nucleotides: TGTGCCACCAGTGACCGCGCCCGACAGGCCCGGGATGGCTACACCTTC.

This clonotype was counted between two and nine times. V usage is TRBV2 and J usage is TRBJ1-2; D gene uncertain. V lost 5 bases and J 0 bases, leaving 13 bases between the germline ends. Germline V gene lookup returns CDR1 SNHLY and CDR2 FYNNEI. This CDR3 has 15 residues. The CDR3 region is CASSLDGRANYGYTF. CDR3 bases: TGTGCCAGCAGTCTGGACGGCCGAGCTAACTATGGCTACACCTTC.

At least ten counts were recorded for this clonotype. The chain uses TRBV12-3 or TRBV12-4 and TRBJ2-7, with D unclear. This CDR3 comprises 13 residues. Trimming removed 6 bases from V and 2 bases from J, with 11 bases in between. This CDR3 is CASSLGRAYEQYF. As DNA, the CDR3 is TGTGCCAGCAGCCTCGGACGGGCCTACGAGCAGTACTTC.